A single sample gave rise to the 27 T cell receptor beta chains below, sequenced in a study of T cells in Graves' hyperthyroidism and ophthalmopathy. RNA transcripts provided the source from which TCR beta CDR3 regions were amplified. The TCR CDR3 first-round RT-PCR relied on the HTBI primer set. TCRdb reanalysed the multiplex PCR reads using MiXCR and keeps one entry per CDR3 protein. Seen here are 550,000 to 700,000 distinct CDR3 sequences, 35% to 55% observed once, and the top ten hold about 20%. Material for sequencing was peripheral blood or thyroid tissue (not recorded which). The source is an adult woman with Graves' disease, either hyperthyroidism or ophthalmopathy (not recorded which).

The genes are TRBV24-1 and TRBJ2-5; 8 nucleotides line up with TRBD2. The CDR3 sequence is 16 residues long. V shed 3 bases and J 5 bases; nucleotides not matched to a gene: 10. Germline V CDR1 and CDR2: KGHDR, SFDVKD. Here the CDR3 DNA reads TGTGCCACCAGTGATCGGCGGACTAGCCTTAGGGAGACCCAGTACTTC. Translation: CATSDRRTSLRETQYF.

This clonotype has a count of ten or more. The V call is TRBV28, the J call TRBJ1-1, with 9 bases that match TRBD1. The CDR3 length is 14 residues. The V segment lost 2 bases and the J segment 9 bases; nucleotides outside the gene matches: 7. Per germline, CDR1 MDHEN and CDR2 SYDVKM. CDR3 in DNA: TGTGCCAGCAGTTTACCCTACAGGGGGCTGCAAGCTTTCTTT. Amino acids: CASSLPYRGLQAFF.

This clonotype appeared many times. This chain joins TRBV13 and TRBJ1-5; 7 bases are a match to TRBD1. Germline trimming cut 5 bases from V and 2 bases from J; bases unmatched to any gene: 9. CDR1 PRHDT and CDR2 FYEKMQ come from the germline V gene (reference sequence). This CDR3 spans 16 amino acids. The CDR3 DNA reads TGTGCCAGCAGCCTAACAGGGGCTGAGGGCAATCAGCCCCAGCATTTT. Translation: CASSLTGAEGNQPQHF.

This clonotype was picked up many times. This chain uses TRBV27 with TRBJ1-2, with a possible D match to TRBD1 (6 bases). V lost 6 bases, J lost 0 bases, and 17 bases lay in between. The CDR3 spans 16 residues. The germline CDR1 and CDR2 sequences are MNHEY and SMNVEV (reference sequence). The chain's CDR3 is CASRAKGGPTNYGYTF. Written as DNA, the CDR3 is TGTGCCAGCAGGGCGAAGGGGGGCCCGACTAACTATGGCTACACCTTC.

Many counts were recorded for this clonotype. The gene calls are TRBV3-1 and TRBJ1-2, with a tentative D call TRBD1 (6 bases). V was pared by 4 bases and J by 5 bases, with 11 bases between. Germline V gives CDR1 LGHDT, CDR2 YNNKEL (reference sequence). The CDR3 runs 13 residues. The CDR3 protein is CASSLRQAYGYTF. In DNA form, the CDR3 reads TGTGCCAGCAGCCTAAGACAGGCGTATGGCTACACCTTC.

In this sample, this clonotype turned up many times. V is TRBV5-1 and J is TRBJ2-5; the match to TRBD1 covers 8 bases. There are 16 residues in the CDR3. Germline V gives CDR1 SGHRS, CDR2 YFSETQ. The V and J ends lost 3 bases and 5 bases, in that order; junction bases with no gene match: 12. CDR3 sequence (DNA): TGCGCCAGCAGCTCGAAACTTCAGGGGGCGCAGGAGACCCAGTACTTC. The encoded protein is CASSSKLQGAQETQYF.

J is TRBJ2-2 and V is TRBV9, with TRBD1 identical over 9 bases. The CDR3 loop spans 18 amino acids. After removal of 3 bases from V and 3 bases from J, the junction contained 12 bases not matched to a gene. CDR1 and CDR2 from the germline V gene are SGDLS and YYNGEE. CDR3 nucleotide sequence: TGTGCCAGCAGCGATAACCGGGACAGGGTGGGGGACACCGGGGAGCTGTTTTTT. Protein: CASSDNRDRVGDTGELFF.

This clonotype was recorded many times. V usage is TRBV19 and J usage is TRBJ1-2; 9 bases map to TRBD1. The CDR3 has 14 amino acids. The J segment lost 7 bases and the V segment lost 5 bases, leaving 8 bases of the junction unmatched. CDR1 is LNHDA and CDR2 is SQIVND in the germline V gene (reference sequence). In nucleotides, the CDR3 is TGTGCCAGTAGTGGGACAGGGAATTCGGGTGGCTACACCTTC. Translating it yields CASSGTGNSGGYTF.

This clonotype showed up just once. The V gene is TRBV5-1, the J gene TRBJ2-2; the D gene is possibly TRBD1 (6 bases). CDR3 length equals 14 residues. Germline lookup yields CDR1 SGHRS and CDR2 YFSETQ. Trimming took off 5 bases at V and 5 bases at J, with 13 bases between the two ends. The CDR3 region has the DNA TGCGCCAGCAGTTCCCAGGGGACGACCGGGGAGCTGTTTTTT. It specifies CASSSQGTTGELFF.

The chain is built from TRBV9 and TRBJ2-7; D gene unclear. Germline lookup yields CDR1 SGDLS and CDR2 YYNGEE. Deletions cut 8 bases from V and 2 bases from J, with 14 bases between. This CDR3 has 13 residues. CDR3 in amino acids: CASSIHGTYEQYF. CDR3 DNA: TGTGCCAGTAGTATTCACGGTACCTACGAGCAGTACTTC.

The V and J genes are TRBV5-1 and TRBJ1-1, with 7 bases lining up with TRBD1. V lost 4 bases, J lost 1 base, and 10 bases stayed unmatched. The V gene's germline CDR1 is SGHRS and CDR2 YFSETQ. The CDR3 sequence is 16 residues long. CDR3 DNA: TGCGCCAGCAGCGAGGACGGGACAGCCCAGAACACTGAAGCTTTCTTT. Translation: CASSEDGTAQNTEAFF.

In regard to this clonotype: The junction shows a germline mismatch at one end, possibly a read error. This chain uses TRBV6-1 with TRBJ2-7; no definite D call. CDR1 is MNHNS, CDR2 SASEGT, per germline. CDR3 length equals 9 residues. The CDR3 DNA sequence: TGTGCCAGCAGTGAAGGGCAGGACTTC. Its protein is CASSEGQDF.

The sample holds a few counts of this clonotype. The rearrangement uses TRBV10-3 and TRBJ2-7; D unresolved. Trimming removed 6 bases from V and 5 bases from J, with 11 bases in between. The CDR3 sequence is 12 residues long. Germline V gene sequence: CDR1 ENHRY, CDR2 SYGVKD. Written as DNA, the CDR3 is TGTGCCATCAGAACGGTCGGCGACGAGCAGTACTTC. It translates to CAIRTVGDEQYF.

There are many counts of this clonotype. CDR3 coding DNA: TGCAGTGCGCCAACCTACTCTGAAAAACTGTTTTTT. The encoded protein is CSAPTYSEKLFF. This sequence joins TRBV20-1 and TRBJ1-4; no clear D gene. Trimming took off 6 bases at V and 7 bases at J, with 12 bases between the two ends. The CDR3 consists of 12 residues. Germline V gives CDR1 DFQATT, CDR2 SNEGSKA (reference sequence).

This clonotype appeared many times. The V and J genes are TRBV24-1 and TRBJ1-2; D is ambiguous. The CDR3 is made up of 12 amino acids. Germline V CDR1 and CDR2: KGHDR, SFDVKD. V was pared by 4 bases and J by 4 bases, with 6 bases between. CDR3 DNA sequence: TGTGCCACCAGTGAAGGAAGCTATGGCTACACCTTC. This sequence encodes CATSEGSYGYTF.

This clonotype was detected a few times. This sequence joins TRBV30 and TRBJ1-5; no clear D. The V end lost 2 bases, the J end lost 6 bases, and 11 bases lay between the germline ends. This CDR3 is 13 amino acids long. Germline CDR1 reads GTSNPN; CDR2 reads SVGIG (reference sequence). The CDR3 is CAWSFGEGQPQHF. In DNA form, the CDR3 reads TGTGCCTGGAGTTTCGGGGAAGGTCAGCCCCAGCATTTT.

This clonotype has just a few counts. The chain employs TRBV4-1 and TRBJ2-2, with TRBD2 matching 9 bases. Unmatched junction bases numbered 3, after V lost 3 bases and J lost 1 base. This CDR3 is 16 amino acids long. The germline CDR1 and CDR2 sequences are MGHRA and YSYEKL. The CDR3 nucleotides read TGCGCCAGCAGCCACAAGACTAGCGGGAACACCGGGGAGCTGTTTTTT. Translated: CASSHKTSGNTGELFF.

Many counts were recorded for this clonotype. The chain links TRBV5-5 to TRBJ1-5; tentative D call: TRBD1 (5 bases). The V gene lost 1 base and the J gene lost 6 bases, with 11 bases spanning the gap. In germline, CDR1 is SGHKS, CDR2 YYEKEE (reference sequence). The CDR3 covers 14 residues. The CDR3 is CASSLRDAPQPQHF. Here the CDR3 DNA reads TGTGCCAGCAGCTTGAGGGACGCGCCTCAGCCCCAGCATTTT.

This clonotype was counted many times. The chain employs TRBV7-9 and TRBJ2-7, with no clear D. CDR3 length equals 14 residues. Per the germline V gene, CDR1 is SEHNR and CDR2 is FQNEAQ (reference sequence). The V end lost 5 bases, the J end lost 0 bases, and 11 bases lay between the germline ends. CDR3: CASSPGGSSYEQYF. In DNA, the CDR3 is TGTGCCAGCAGCCCGGGCGGTAGCTCCTACGAGCAGTACTTC.

At least ten counts were recorded for this clonotype. J is TRBJ1-1 and V is TRBV5-1; 9 bases line up with TRBD1. The V gene's germline CDR1 is SGHRS and CDR2 YFSETQ. CDR3 length: 14 amino acids. V shed 0 bases and J 12 bases; nucleotides not matched to a gene: 9. CDR3 residues: CASSLEGTGLVTFF. Here the CDR3 DNA reads TGCGCCAGCAGCTTGGAAGGGACAGGGCTTGTGACTTTCTTT.

The genes are TRBV6-5 and TRBJ2-7; weak D call: TRBD2 (5 bases). The germline gives CDR1 MNHEY, CDR2 SVGAGI. CDR3 size: 15 residues. V dropped 7 bases and J dropped 0 bases, with 16 bases sitting between them. CDR3 protein: CASKGAGSYSYEQYF. For the CDR3, the DNA is TGTGCCAGCAAGGGAGCAGGTTCTTACTCCTACGAGCAGTACTTC.

This clonotype came up many times. The V gene is TRBV20-1, the J gene TRBJ1-4; TRBD1 aligns across 7 bases. Germline trimming cut 6 bases from V and 0 bases from J; bases unmatched to any gene: 4. Per the germline V gene, CDR1 is DFQATT and CDR2 is SNEGSKA (reference sequence). The CDR3 extends over 14 amino acids. The CDR3 spells CSAWDSATNEKLFF. CDR3 nucleotide sequence: TGCAGTGCCTGGGACAGTGCAACTAATGAAAAACTGTTTTTT.

This clonotype was recorded many times. V is TRBV7-3 and J is TRBJ1-2; possible D gene TRBD1, 6 bases. Trimming took 5 bases from V and 7 from J, leaving 17 bases between them. Germline CDR1 SGHTA, CDR2 FQGTGA. CDR3 length: 14 amino acids. The CDR3 loop reads CASSGGGPAPGYTF. For the CDR3, the DNA is TGTGCCAGCAGCGGGGGGGGGCCGGCTCCTGGCTACACCTTC.

V is TRBV5-1 and J is TRBJ1-4, with unresolved D. V was shortened by 1 base and J by 6 bases, with 13 bases between the two germline ends. The CDR3 sequence is 15 residues long. CDR1 and CDR2 from the germline V gene are SGHRS and YFSETQ. The CDR3: CASSLLGIRYEKLFF. Written as DNA, the CDR3 is TGCGCCAGCAGCTTGCTGGGGATTAGATATGAAAAACTGTTTTTT.

This clonotype was observed a few times. The V and J genes are TRBV29-1 and TRBJ2-7; TRBD2 agrees at 14 bases. Germline lookup yields CDR1 SQVTM and CDR2 ANQGSEA. V shed 7 bases, J shed 6 bases, and the junction held 2 bases outside the gene matches. The length of the CDR3 is 12 residues. The CDR3 reads CSAGTSGGEQYF. The CDR3 DNA is TGCAGCGCCGGGACTAGCGGGGGCGAGCAGTACTTC.

V is TRBV7-9 and J is TRBJ2-7; TRBD1 might be the D (5 bases). CDR3 length: 16 amino acids. The ends were cut back, 1 base at V and 5 bases at J, with 18 bases in the middle. Germline values: CDR1 SEHNR, CDR2 FQNEAQ (reference sequence). CDR3 DNA: TGTGCCAGCAGCTTAGTTCCAGGTCAGGGTTTCCACGAGCAGTACTTC. Its protein is CASSLVPGQGFHEQYF.

V gene TRBV7-3 combines with J gene TRBJ2-5; D possibly uses TRBD1 or TRBD2 (5 bases each). CDR3 length equals 15 residues. The V and J ends lost 6 bases and 5 bases respectively, with 19 bases between them. In germline, CDR1 is SGHTA, CDR2 FQGTGA. CDR3 protein: CASRRDGNYGETQYF. CDR3 sequence (DNA): TGTGCCAGCAGAAGGGACGGAAACTACGGGGAGACCCAGTACTTC.